These 21 T cell receptor beta chains were all obtained from the same sample, sequenced in a study of cytotoxic CD8 clonotypes in ibrutinib-treated CLL. Profiling relied on immunoSEQ multiplex PCR, and the TCRdb table lists in-frame clones only, not all of them. The profile covers around 14,000 clones, with 70% appearing a single time and approximately 5.5% taken by the ten largest. The material was PBMCs, obtained before ibrutinib treatment. Source of these receptors: a human donor with chronic lymphocytic leukemia.

This clone was detected a few times. This sequence joins TRBV18 and TRBJ2-7; TRBD1 is a possible D gene (6 bases). The CDR3 runs 12 residues. Looked up from germline, CDR1 is KGHSH and CDR2 is LQKENI. V dropped 3 bases and J dropped 3 bases, with 6 bases sitting between them. CDR3 bases: TGTGCCAGCTCACCGGACAGCTACGAGCAGTACTTC. Amino acid sequence: CASSPDSYEQYF.

This clone occurred a few times. This rearrangement joins TRBV7-8 to TRBJ1-5, with unresolved D. The ends were cut back, 1 base at V and 4 bases at J, with 11 bases in the middle. The CDR3 contains 15 residues. Germline V gene data show CDR1 as SGHVS and CDR2 as FQNEAQ. DNA of the CDR3: TGTGCCAGCAGCTTAGGGGGAGATCCAAATCAGCCCCAGCATTTT. It encodes CASSLGGDPNQPQHF.

This chain connects TRBV11-3 to TRBJ2-5; D possibly corresponds to TRBD1 (6 bases). V lost 1 base, J lost 2 bases, and 11 bases lay in between. This CDR3 has 15 amino acids. Germline V gene lookup returns CDR1 SGHNT and CDR2 YENEEA. The CDR3 sequence is CASSLGGHGQETQYF. DNA of the CDR3: TGTGCCAGCAGCTTAGGGGGACACGGGCAAGAGACCCAGTACTTC.

This clone was detected only a few times. The CDR3 is CASSLGRRDTQYF. As DNA, the CDR3 is TGCGCCAGCAGCTTGGGCCGAAGAGATACGCAGTATTTT. The chain is built from TRBV5-1 and TRBJ2-3; D is undetermined. Trimming pared 0 bases from V and 5 bases from J, leaving 7 bases between. Germline V gives CDR1 SGHRS, CDR2 YFSETQ. The CDR3 loop spans 13 amino acids. Together with reference TRBV5-1 and TRBJ2-3, the CDR3 gives the full variable domain: KAGVTQTPRYLIKTRGQQVTLSCSPISGHRSVSWYQQTPGQGLQFLFEYFSETQRNKGNFPGRFSGRQFSNSRSEMNVSTLELGDSALYLCASSLGRRDTQYFGPGTRLTVL.

This chain uses TRBV6-5 with TRBJ2-3; possibly TRBD2 for D (5 bases). The CDR3 extends over 12 amino acids. Looked up from germline, CDR1 is MNHEY and CDR2 is SVGAGI. The V and J ends lost 7 bases and 10 bases respectively, with 15 bases between them. The CDR3, as DNA: TGTGCCAGCAATGTAGCGTGGCAGGCGCAGTATTTT. It yields the protein CASNVAWQAQYF.

The chain couples TRBV9 to TRBJ2-5, with D perhaps matching TRBD2 (5 bases). V was pared by 3 bases and J by 0 bases, with 6 bases between. The germline CDR1 and CDR2 sequences are SGDLS and YYNGEE. The length of the CDR3 is 13 residues. The CDR3 is CASSAGDQETQYF. The CDR3 nucleotides read TGTGCCAGCAGCGCCGGGGACCAAGAGACCCAGTACTTC.

The chain employs TRBV12-5 and TRBJ1-2; D may be TRBD1 (5 bases). Looked up from germline, CDR1 is LGHNT and CDR2 is FRNRAP. V was cut by 5 bases and J by 8 bases, with 18 bases left in between. CDR3 length equals 14 residues. CDR3: CASGPRGTTGGYTF. In nucleotides, the CDR3 is TGTGCTAGTGGTCCCCGCGGGACCACGGGGGGCTACACCTTC.

This clone was found a few times. The chain couples TRBV21-1 to TRBJ2-7. TRBV21-1 is noted as a pseudogene. CDR3 length equals 16 residues. This CDR3 reads CASSKARGVSPYEQYF. DNA of the CDR3: TGTGCCAGCAGCAAAGCTCGAGGGGTTTCCCCCTACGAGCAGTACTTC.

V gene TRBV5-1 combines with J gene TRBJ1-2; perhaps TRBD1 as D (5 bases). Germline V gene data show CDR1 as SGHRS and CDR2 as YFSETQ. V shed 4 bases and J shed 2 bases, with 12 bases lying between them. CDR3 length: 14 residues. CDR3 DNA sequence: TGCGCCAGCAGCCCCGGGACGGGAAACTATGGCTACACCTTC. Its protein product is CASSPGTGNYGYTF. Supplemented by reference TRBV5-1 and TRBJ1-2, the full variable domain reads KAGVTQTPRYLIKTRGQQVTLSCSPISGHRSVSWYQQTPGQGLQFLFEYFSETQRNKGNFPGRFSGRQFSNSRSEMNVSTLELGDSALYLCASSPGTGNYGYTFGSGTRLTVV.

This sequence joins TRBV21-1 and TRBJ2-6; TRBD2 is the table's D call, not checked against the DNA. TRBV21-1 is labeled a pseudogene. The CDR3 sequence is 15 residues long. The CDR3 nucleotides are TGTGCCAGCTCCGCGGGGGACTCTGGGGCCAACGTCCTGACTTTC. Translated: CASSAGDSGANVLTF.

The chain joins TRBV6-5 to TRBJ2-2; D might be TRBD1 (5 bases). Trimming stripped 10 bases from V and 2 bases from J, with 14 bases between. CDR3 length equals 14 residues. CDR1 and CDR2 from the germline V gene are MNHEY and SVGAGI. The CDR3 loop reads CATTGTGNTGELFF. The CDR3 bases are TGTGCCACCACGGGCACAGGAAACACCGGGGAGCTGTTTTTT.

The J gene is TRBJ2-1, the V gene TRBV18; D could derive from TRBD1 or TRBD2 (5 bases each). CDR1 is KGHSH, CDR2 LQKENI, per germline. CDR3 length: 12 residues. V was pared by 4 bases and J by 5 bases, with 6 bases between. The CDR3 DNA sequence: TGTGCCAGCTCACGGGACCACAATGAGCAGTTCTTC. This codes for CASSRDHNEQFF.

This clone turned up a few times. The V call is TRBV7-2, the J call TRBJ1-2; tentative D call: TRBD1 (6 bases). The germline CDR1 and CDR2 sequences are SGHTA and FQGNSA. The CDR3 has 13 amino acids. Between the trimmed V and J ends, which lost 6 bases and 6 bases, there was a span of 14 bases. The CDR3 loop is CASRPSGAHGYTF. CDR3 nucleotide sequence: TGTGCCAGCAGACCCTCAGGGGCGCATGGCTACACCTTC.

The rearrangement uses TRBV5-1 and TRBJ2-1; 13 nucleotides match TRBD2. The trim removed 4 bases at V and 8 bases at J, leaving 9 bases unmatched. Per the germline V gene, CDR1 is SGHRS and CDR2 is YFSETQ. The length of the CDR3 is 16 residues. The CDR3 sequence: CASSPQTSGGAYEQFF. The DNA of the CDR3 is TGCGCCAGCAGCCCCCAAACTAGCGGGGGGGCGTATGAGCAGTTCTTC. The full variable domain, its missing parts supplied by reference TRBV5-1 and TRBJ2-1, is KAGVTQTPRYLIKTRGQQVTLSCSPISGHRSVSWYQQTPGQGLQFLFEYFSETQRNKGNFPGRFSGRQFSNSRSEMNVSTLELGDSALYLCASSPQTSGGAYEQFFGPGTRLTVL.

This chain uses TRBV18 with TRBJ2-3; D is tentatively TRBD1 or TRBD2 (7 bases each). CDR3 length: 16 amino acids. Deletions cut 4 bases from V and 3 bases from J, with 17 bases between. Germline values: CDR1 KGHSH, CDR2 LQKENI. For the CDR3, the DNA is TGTGCCAGCTCACGGCCGACAGGGAGGGGGACAGATACGCAGTATTTT. The encoded protein is CASSRPTGRGTDTQYF.

Worth noting for this clone: Other DNA variants within this sample encode the same CDR3. The chain has TRBV2 and TRBJ2-7; 11 bases agree with TRBD2. This CDR3 has 16 residues. After removal of 2 bases from V and 6 bases from J, the junction contained 9 bases not matched to a gene. The germline V gene encodes CDR1 SNHLY and CDR2 FYNNEI. This chain's CDR3 is CASSEWEGLAGGEQYF. The CDR3 bases are TGTGCCAGCAGTGAATGGGAGGGGCTAGCGGGAGGCGAGCAGTACTTC.

This chain connects TRBV14 to TRBJ2-5, with TRBD1 identical over 9 bases. In germline, CDR1 is SGHDN, CDR2 FVKESK. J gave up 7 bases and V 4 bases, and 10 bases lay outside the gene matches. The CDR3 loop spans 15 amino acids. CDR3 in amino acids: CASSPTSGTGRTQYF. CDR3 DNA: TGTGCCAGCAGCCCAACGTCCGGGACAGGGAGGACCCAGTACTTC.

The V and J genes are TRBV4-3 and TRBJ1-4; perhaps TRBD1 as D (5 bases). The length of the CDR3 is 13 residues. Per germline, CDR1 LGHNA and CDR2 YSLEER. The V end was cut by 0 bases, the J end by 16 bases, with 15 bases between. The CDR3 DNA is TGCGCCAGCAGCCAAGATCTGGGCCAGGGCCCGTTTTTT. Amino acid sequence: CASSQDLGQGPFF.

The table lists this clone with a few counts. CDR3 amino acids: CASSQGVGREEYF. CDR3 sequence (DNA): TGTGCCAGCAGCCAAGGGGTTGGGCGGGAGGAGTATTTT. The rearrangement joins TRBV7-2 to TRBJ2-3; 8 nucleotides align to TRBD2. CDR3 size: 13 residues. The germline CDR1 and CDR2 sequences are SGHTA and FQGNSA. With V trimmed by 5 bases and J by 13 bases, 11 bases remained unmatched.

The CDR3 sequence is CASSWRGGGHGYTF. CDR3 nucleotides: TGTGCCAGCAGTTGGAGGGGTGGGGGTCATGGCTACACCTTC. V gene TRBV25-1 combines with J gene TRBJ1-2, with D perhaps TRBD1 (5 bases). This CDR3 spans 14 amino acids. Trimming shortened V by 5 bases and J by 6 bases, and 16 bases separated the two germline ends. In germline, CDR1 is MGHDK, CDR2 SYGVNS.

This clone has just one count. The CDR3 region is CASSPQGSGAHTGELFF. CDR3 coding DNA: TGTGCCAGCAGCCCCCAGGGTAGCGGGGCCCACACCGGGGAGCTGTTTTTT. This chain joins TRBV27 and TRBJ2-2, with 8 bases fitting TRBD2. Germline CDR1 is MNHEY and CDR2 is SMNVEV (reference sequence). The V gene end was trimmed by 6 bases and the J gene end by 3 bases; junction bases not matched to a gene: 12. The CDR3 runs to 17 residues.